The 20 T cell receptor beta chains listed next were all sequenced from one sample in a study of CD8 T cells in Susac syndrome (dated by TCRdb to about 2019). The library was produced with the immunoSEQ multiplex PCR assay. RNA was extracted using the RNeasy kit, and about 0.5 to 1 ug of the RNA was reverse transcribed with random hexamers. Through fastp at Q25 and MiXCR, TCRdb rebuilt clones from the public reads, retaining in-frame beta chains. Each record represents a unique CDR3 protein, reported with the most common genes and DNA among its rows. This sample holds over 300,000 distinct CDR3 sequences; 92% were observed only once. The ten largest clones capture 0.065% of the sample. The sequencing sample was made of CD4+ T cells from PBMCs. These receptors all come from a human donor with multiple sclerosis.

This clonotype was detected a few times. This chain joins TRBV19 and TRBJ2-6; D unclear. Per the germline V gene, CDR1 is LNHDA and CDR2 is SQIVND (reference sequence). V was shortened by 3 bases and J by 1 base, with 4 bases between the two germline ends. The CDR3 spans 14 residues. Written as DNA, the CDR3 is TGTGCCAGTAGTATCGGGTCTGGGGCCAACGTCCTGACTTTC. Its protein is CASSIGSGANVLTF.

This clonotype has only a few counts. The CDR3, as DNA: TGTGCCAGTAGTTCGCCTACAGGTTTCGGCGACTATGGCTACACCTTC. Amino acid sequence: CASSSPTGFGDYGYTF. The rearrangement links TRBV19 to TRBJ1-2, with D maybe TRBD1 (5 bases). Per germline, CDR1 LNHDA and CDR2 SQIVND (reference sequence). The CDR3 covers 16 residues. Trimming took 5 bases from V and 3 from J, leaving 19 bases between them.

A remark on this clonotype: At one of its ends the junction is not consistent with the germline gene, which may arise from a read error. CDR3 loop: CASTVGQGTDTQYF. As DNA, the CDR3 is TGTGCCAGCACCGTAGGGCAAGGCACAGATACGCAGTATTTT. The V call is TRBV9, the J call TRBJ2-3; unclear D gene. Germline V CDR1 and CDR2: SGDLS, YYNGEE. CDR3 length: 14 amino acids.

This clonotype was recorded once. CDR3 nucleotides: TGTGCCAGCAGTCTTTGGGCAGACTACACCTTC. It encodes CASSLWADYTF. The chain links TRBV6-2 or TRBV6-3 to TRBJ1-2, with D hard to call. With 5 bases removed from V and 10 bases from J, the gap between germline ends came to 11 bases. Looked up from germline, CDR1 is MNHEY and CDR2 is SVGEGT. The CDR3 totals 11 residues.

V usage is TRBV6-5 and J usage is TRBJ2-3, with D tentatively TRBD2 (6 bases). From germline, CDR1 is MNHEY and CDR2 SVGAGI. With 6 bases removed from V and 2 bases from J, the gap between germline ends came to 15 bases. The CDR3 runs to 15 residues. DNA of the CDR3: TGTGCCAGCAGGGAATCAGCGGGTTACACAGATACGCAGTATTTT. As protein: CASRESAGYTDTQYF.

CDR3 DNA sequence: TGCGCCAGCAGCCAAGAATCCCCTATCGGATTCAGGTTCAATCAGCCCCAGCATTTT. Protein sequence: CASSQESPIGFRFNQPQHF. The chain combines TRBV4-1 with TRBJ1-5; D gene ambiguous. Between the trimmed V and J ends, which lost 0 bases and 3 bases, there was a span of 21 bases. CDR3 length: 19 residues. Germline V gives CDR1 MGHRA, CDR2 YSYEKL.

In nucleotides, the CDR3 is TGTGCCAGCAGCGTAGGATCCCCAGCAGGGACCGGAAACACCATATATTTT. Translated: CASSVGSPAGTGNTIYF. V usage is TRBV9 and J usage is TRBJ1-3, with D maybe TRBD1 (5 bases). Per the germline V gene, CDR1 is SGDLS and CDR2 is YYNGEE. The V end lost 0 bases, the J end lost 4 bases, and 17 bases lay between the germline ends. The CDR3 length is 17 residues.

The CDR3: CASSGGQRYNEQFF. Written as DNA, the CDR3 is TGTGCCAGCAGCGGGGGACAGAGGTACAATGAGCAGTTCTTC. The genes are TRBV9 and TRBJ2-1; 7 nucleotides match TRBD1. Losses at the gene ends were 3 bases for V and 4 bases for J; bases not matched to a gene: 4. The CDR3 is 14 residues long. CDR1 and CDR2 (germline): SGDLS, YYNGEE.

The gene calls are TRBV7-8 and TRBJ2-7; D assignment may be TRBD1 or TRBD2 (5 bases each). The V end lost 5 bases, the J end lost 7 bases, and 12 bases lay between the germline ends. CDR1 is SGHVS and CDR2 is FQNEAQ in the germline V gene. This CDR3 region has 12 residues. The chain's CDR3 is CASSRGGGEQYF. Here the CDR3 DNA reads TGTGCCAGCAGCAGGGGTGGCGGGGAGCAGTACTTC.

This chain connects TRBV9 to TRBJ1-6; D is uncertain. The germline gives CDR1 SGDLS, CDR2 YYNGEE. V was clipped by 4 bases and J by 9 bases, with 11 bases between them. CDR3 length: 13 residues. CDR3 in DNA: TGTGCCAGCAGCCCAAGTCCCCTTTCACCCCTCCACTTT. It translates to CASSPSPLSPLHF.

V is TRBV11-3 and J is TRBJ2-2, with 8 bases aligning to TRBD1. The CDR3 loop spans 14 amino acids. V dropped 4 bases and J dropped 3; count of bases not matched to a gene: 1. The germline V gene encodes CDR1 SGHNT and CDR2 YENEEA. CDR3 in DNA: TGTGCCAGCAGCTCAGGGGGCGACACCGGGGAGCTGTTTTTT. Translated, it gives CASSSGGDTGELFF.

This chain joins TRBV9 and TRBJ2-5, with unresolved D. This CDR3 is 15 amino acids long. From germline, CDR1 is SGDLS and CDR2 YYNGEE. V lost 4 bases and J 3 bases, leaving 16 bases between the germline ends. The CDR3 reads CASSTLGASKETQYF. CDR3 sequence (DNA): TGTGCCAGCAGCACCCTGGGTGCAAGCAAAGAGACCCAGTACTTC.

The chain couples TRBV12-3 or TRBV12-4 to TRBJ2-2; D unclear. Trimming left V 5 bases short and J 2 bases short, with 6 bases between. The CDR3 extends over 13 amino acids. The CDR3 nucleotides read TGTGCCAGCAGTCATACCAACACCGGGGAGCTGTTTTTT. Translation: CASSHTNTGELFF.

This clonotype was recorded once. The V call is TRBV2, the J call TRBJ2-1, with 15 bases aligning to TRBD2. The CDR3 covers 17 residues. The J segment lost 1 base and the V segment lost 9 bases, leaving 7 bases of the junction unmatched. CDR1 is SNHLY and CDR2 is FYNNEI in the germline V gene. This chain's CDR3 is CARGKGLAGGSYNEQFF. The CDR3 region has the DNA TGTGCCAGGGGGAAGGGACTAGCGGGGGGATCCTACAATGAGCAGTTCTTC.

The J gene is TRBJ2-1, the V gene TRBV5-4, with 10 bases that match TRBD2. The CDR3 is 16 amino acids. Trimming took 4 bases from V and 10 from J; bases not matched to a gene: 14. Germline-derived CDR1 and CDR2 are SGHNT and YYREEE (reference sequence). As DNA, the CDR3 is TGTGCCAGCAGCCAGGGGTCGCTAGCGGGAGTGGAGGAGCAGTTCTTC. Its translation is CASSQGSLAGVEEQFF.

The chain couples TRBV18 to TRBJ2-5; D is perhaps TRBD2 (5 bases). Per the germline V gene, CDR1 is KGHSH and CDR2 is LQKENI. The ends were cut back, 3 bases at V and 3 bases at J, with 14 bases in the middle. The CDR3 totals 15 residues. The CDR3 DNA is TGTGCCAGCTCACCGGAACAGCGGAGAGAAGAGACCCAGTACTTC. Protein: CASSPEQRREETQYF.

The rearrangement joins TRBV24-1 to TRBJ1-5; 7 bases are shared with TRBD1. The germline gives CDR1 KGHDR, CDR2 SFDVKD. The CDR3 sequence is 15 residues long. The junction had 12 bases not matched to a gene; V was cut back by 5 bases and J by 9 bases. The CDR3, as DNA: TGTGCCACCAGTGGAGACGACAGGGACTTGATGCCCCAGCATTTT. Translation gives CATSGDDRDLMPQHF.

The chain has TRBV3-1 and TRBJ2-1; 10 positions match TRBD2. V shed 5 bases and J 9 bases; nucleotides not matched to a gene: 1. The V gene's germline CDR1 is LGHDT and CDR2 YNNKEL (reference sequence). The CDR3 sequence is 12 residues long. The CDR3 nucleotides are TGTGCCAGCAGCTGGACTAGCGGTGAGCAGTTCTTC. This translates into CASSWTSGEQFF.

V usage is TRBV29-1 and J usage is TRBJ2-5; the D call may be TRBD1 or TRBD2 (5 bases each). The V and J ends lost 6 bases and 4 bases respectively, with 18 bases between them. CDR1 and CDR2 from the germline V gene are SQVTM and ANQGSEA. The CDR3 is 14 residues long. DNA for the CDR3: TGCAGCGTCGCTCGGGGCTCCGGAGGAGAGACCCAGTACTTC. This gives the protein CSVARGSGGETQYF.

This chain links TRBV29-1 with TRBJ2-1; D possibly corresponds to TRBD1 (6 bases). The CDR3 has 13 amino acids. Germline loops: CDR1 SQVTM, CDR2 ANQGSEA. Trimming took off 8 bases at V and 5 bases at J, with 16 bases between the two ends. The CDR3 is CSSWDITNNEQFF. CDR3 DNA: TGCAGCTCTTGGGACATCACGAACAATGAGCAGTTCTTC.